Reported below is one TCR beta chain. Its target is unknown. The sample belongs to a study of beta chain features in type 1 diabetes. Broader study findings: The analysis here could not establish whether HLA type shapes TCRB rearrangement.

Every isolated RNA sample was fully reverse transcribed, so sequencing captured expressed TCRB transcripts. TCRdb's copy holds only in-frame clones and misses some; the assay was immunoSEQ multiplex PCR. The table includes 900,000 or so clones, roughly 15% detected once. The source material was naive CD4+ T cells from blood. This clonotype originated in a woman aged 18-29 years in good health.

CDR3 sequence reads: CASSTLAGVQELFF. DNA for the CDR3: TGTGCCAGCAGCACGCTAGCGGGAGTGCAGGAGCTGTTTTTT. This sequence joins TRBV9 and TRBJ2-2, with 10 bases aligning to TRBD2. Per germline, CDR1 SGDLS and CDR2 YYNGEE. CDR3 size: 14 residues. Trimming cost V 4 bases and J 10 bases; bases outside gene matches: 7.